This TCR beta chain was recorded in a study of beta chain features in type 1 diabetes. Across the whole study: Patients did not differ from healthy donors in age, gender or cell yield.

CDR3 length equals 18 residues. Between the trimmed V and J ends, which lost 0 bases and 6 bases, there was a span of 18 bases. The germline CDR1 and CDR2 sequences are LGHNA and YSLEER. Study conclusions and caveats: Cells with high TCR expression could be over-represented when cDNA is sequenced. In every one of the four CD4+ subsets, TCRB CDR3s were moderately but significantly shorter in Type 1 diabetes patients. VDJ junctions in type 1 diabetes patients carried more deletions and fewer insertions.

CD45RO/CCR7/CD25/CD127/CD95/CD27 staining was used to isolate CD4+ naive, central memory, regulatory and stem cell-like memory cells by sorting. As concerns this clone: The antigen is undetermined.

As every portion of the isolated RNA was reverse transcribed, the sequencing read expressed TCRB transcripts. Here immunoSEQ multiplex PCR was the method, and the copy in TCRdb shows in-frame clones only, minus some. Of around 600,000 clones in the sample, under 15% were seen once. This chain uses TRBV4-3 with TRBJ1-6; D gene ambiguous. This receptor was identified in a man aged 30 to 45 with type 1 diabetes. Sequencing used naive CD4+ T cells from blood. CDR3 region: CASSQESWGEVVNSPLHF. The CDR3, as DNA: TGCGCCAGCAGCCAAGAATCGTGGGGTGAGGTCGTTAATTCACCCCTCCACTTT.